These T cell receptor beta chains were read from a single sample in a study of tumor and adjacent non-tumor tissue in lung cancer. TCRdb reanalysed the multiplex PCR reads using MiXCR and keeps one entry per CDR3 protein. The table includes 80,000 to 100,000 distinct CDR3 sequences, 75% to 85% detected once. The specimen sequenced was distant non-tumor lung tissue. These receptor sequences come from a man in his sixties with small cell lung cancer. Both conserved end residues are part of each CDR3. The D gene is left open where the match is weak. Clone size appears in some rows only: once, few, many, or a class for an expanded clone.

>TRBJ2-3|TRBD2|TRBV11-3|NA
CASSSLRRERGGTDTQYF
TGTGCCAGCAGCTCCCTCCGTAGGGAGCGGGGGGGCACAGATACGCAGTATTTT
>TRBJ2-2|TRBD1|TRBV4-1|NA
CASSTEGQGISGELLF
TGCGCCAGCAGCACAGAAGGACAGGGGATTTCCGGGGAGCTGCTTTTT
>TRBJ2-3|TRBD2|TRBV10-2|NA
CASSSTVLAGVGTHYF
TGCGCCAGCAGTTCTACGGTACTAGCGGGAGTGGGTACGCACTATTTT
>TRBJ2-1|TRBD2|TRBV6-5|NA
CASSCSEAGGLHEQFF
TGTGCCAGCAGTTGCTCGGAGGCGGGAGGGCTTCACGAGCAGTTCTTC
>TRBJ2-1|NA|TRBV29-1|NA
CSTRLGGPINEQFF
TGCAGCACGAGGCTCGGGGGGCCTATCAATGAGCAGTTCTTC
>TRBJ2-1|NA|TRBV10-3|NA
CAISERTPYYNEEFF
TGTGCCATCAGTGAGCGTACCCCCTACTACAATGAGGAGTTCTTC
>TRBJ2-5|TRBD1|TRBV7-8|NA
CTSSRDRGETQNF
TGTACCAGCAGCCGAGACAGGGGAGAGACCCAGAACTTC
>TRBJ2-3|TRBD2|TRBV20-1|NA
CSARDRDSLTSGRVEDTQYF
TGCAGTGCTAGAGATCGGGACAGCCTGACTAGCGGGAGGGTTGAAGATACGCAGTATTTT
>TRBJ2-1|NA|TRBV11-2|NA
CASSLGSSGQQFF
TGTGCCAGCAGCCTCGGGAGTTCGGGCCAACAGTTCTTC
>TRBJ2-3|TRBD2|TRBV5-1|NA
CASSPGLAGSTDTQYF
TGCGCCAGCAGCCCGGGACTAGCGGGAAGCACAGATACTCAGTATTTT
>TRBJ1-1|NA|TRBV11-2|NA
CASSLGPGENTEAPF
TGTGCCAGCAGCTTAGGCCCCGGGGAGAACACTGAAGCTCCCTTT
>TRBJ2-2|TRBD2|TRBV11-2|once
CATSLARETWELFF
TGTGCCACCAGTTTAGCGCGGGAGACCTGGGAGCTGTTTTTT
>TRBJ1-2|NA|TRBV29-1|NA
CSVEYRKMTGYGYTF
TGCAGCGTTGAATATCGTAAGATGACAGGCTATGGCTACACCTTC
>TRBJ2-2|TRBD2|TRBV6-6|NA
CASRRGLARGPRGAGELFF
TGTGCCAGCAGACGCGGACTAGCGAGGGGGCCACGGGGCGCCGGGGAGCTGTTTTTT
>TRBJ1-2|NA|TRBV12-3/TRBV12-4|once
CASSLLAGVGYIF
TGTGCCAGTAGTTTGTTGGCAGGGGTTGGCTACATCTTC
>TRBJ2-5|NA|TRBV29-1|once
CSAFTGQESQHF
TGCAGCGCCTTTACGGGACAAGAGAGCCAGCACTTC
>TRBJ2-1|NA|TRBV11-2|NA
CASSIEPGNNEQFF
TGTGCCAGCAGTATAGAACCGGGCAACAATGAGCAGTTCTTC
>TRBJ2-3|TRBD2|TRBV29-1|NA
CGVEAGGHTQYF
TGCGGCGTCGAGGCGGGGGGACATACGCAGTATTTT
>TRBJ2-1|NA|TRBV11-2|NA
CASSCDVRYNEQFF
TGTGCAAGTAGCTGTGACGTACGGTACAATGAGCAGTTCTTC
>TRBJ2-5|TRBD1|TRBV11-2|medium-sized
CASSLARQGAGPQYF
TGTGCCAGCAGCTTAGCTCGACAGGGGGCAGGGCCCCAGTACTTC
>TRBJ2-7|NA|TRBV6-2/TRBV6-3|NA
CTSGLQRTTYEQYF
TGTACCAGCGGGTTGCAGCGGACAACCTACGAGCAGTACTTC
>TRBJ2-2|TRBD2|TRBV4-1|NA
CASSSGGAYIGELLF
TGCGCCAGCAGCAGCGGGGGGGCCTATATCGGGGAGCTGCTTTTT
>TRBJ2-1|TRBD2|TRBV11-1|NA
CASSSESRTSESGNDQLF
TGTGCCAGCAGCTCAGAATCGAGGACTAGCGAGAGTGGTAATGACCAGCTCTTC
>TRBJ2-2|NA|TRBV5-4|NA
CANSSLANTGELFF
TGTGCCAACAGCTCCCTCGCGAACACGGGGGAGCTGTTTTTT
>TRBJ2-5|TRBD1|TRBV6-1|NA
CTGSSLQGAVRETQYF
TGTACCGGCAGTTCATTACAGGGGGCAGTGAGAGAGACCCAGTACTTC
>TRBJ2-5|TRBD2|TRBV12-3/TRBV12-4|NA
CASSPYSGGQETQRF
TGTGCCAGCAGCCCCTATAGCGGGGGACAAGAGACCCAGCGCTTC
>TRBJ2-1|TRBD2|TRBV24-1|many
CATSDGLAGAYNEQFF
TGTGCCACCAGTGATGGACTAGCGGGAGCCTACAATGAGCAGTTCTTC
>TRBJ2-5|NA|TRBV20-1|once
CSTAFRETQYF
TGCAGTACGGCGTTTCGGGAGACCCAGTACTTC
>TRBJ2-7|NA|TRBV11-3|NA
CASSSPEREVLYEQYF
TGTGCCAGCAGCTCGCCTGAACGCGAGGTACTCTACGAGCAGTACTTC
>TRBJ2-6|TRBD1|TRBV11-2|NA
CASSSQGAAGANVRTF
TGTGCCAGCAGCTCACAGGGGGCGGCTGGGGCCAACGTCCGGACTTTC
>TRBJ1-1|TRBD1|TRBV28|NA
CACSFRGGGSLDFF
TGTGCCTGTAGTTTTAGAGGGGGCGGGTCGCTAGATTTTTTT
>TRBJ2-3|NA|TRBV5-6|NA
CASSLSSGIVGLGTDTQYF
TGTGCCAGCAGCTTGTCTAGTGGGATTGTGGGGTTAGGCACAGATACGCAGTATTTT
>TRBJ2-2|NA|TRBV4-2|NA
CANRQDLRANTEELFF
TGTGCCAACAGGCAAGATCTGAGGGCCAACACCGAGGAGCTATTTTTT
>TRBJ2-2|NA|TRBV6-5|NA
CASSYSYRGRRNTGELFF
TGTGCCAGCAGTTACTCTTACCGGGGCAGAAGAAACACCGGGGAACTGTTTTTT
>TRBJ2-2|TRBD2|TRBV20-1|NA
CSAWGLAGGANTGEPFF
TGCAGTGCTTGGGGACTAGCGGGAGGAGCGAACACCGGGGAGCCGTTTTTT
>TRBJ2-1|TRBD2|TRBV6-1|NA
CTSSERSGSYNEQLF
TGTACCAGCAGTGAAAGGAGCGGGAGCTACAATGAGCAGCTCTTC
>TRBJ2-5|NA|TRBV6-2/TRBV6-3|NA
CVSSYAGNPETQYF
TGTGTCAGTAGTTACGCCGGAAACCCAGAGACCCAGTACTTC
>TRBJ2-1|TRBD2|TRBV6-5|NA
CASSYSIWGLADDEQFF
TGTGCCAGTAGCTACTCGATCTGGGGACTAGCCGACGATGAGCAGTTCTTC
>TRBJ2-1|TRBD2|TRBV5-5|NA
CASKPGTNGTLLSRENEQFF
TGTGCCAGTAAGCCTGGGACTAACGGAACCCTTTTGTCCCGGGAGAATGAGCAATTCTTC
>TRBJ2-3|TRBD2|TRBV4-2|NA
CASNQPLAGGLADTQYF
TGTGCCAGCAACCAACCTCTAGCGGGAGGCCTGGCAGATACGCAGTATTTT
>TRBJ2-7|NA|TRBV4-1|large
CASSLAESSYEQYF
TGCGCCAGCAGCCTGGCGGAGAGCTCCTACGAGCAGTACTTC
>TRBJ2-5|NA|TRBV29-1|NA
CSIVLTAETQYF
TGCAGCATCGTGCTGACAGCAGAGACCCAGTACTTC
>TRBJ2-7|NA|TRBV29-1|NA
CSPRDTSYGQYF
TGCAGCCCCCGGGACACCTCCTACGGGCAGTACTTT
>TRBJ1-3|NA|TRBV12-3/TRBV12-4|NA
CASSWEQPNTIYF
TGCGCCAGCAGCTGGGAACAGCCTAACACCATATATTTT
>TRBJ2-2|NA|TRBV4-2|NA
CLSSQDLRANTGELFF
TGTCTCAGCAGCCAAGATCTGAGGGCCAATACCGGGGAGCTGTTTTTC
>TRBJ2-3|NA|TRBV29-1|NA
CSVGGMRDTQYF
TGCAGCGTTGGGGGGATGCGAGATACGCAGTATTTT